This T cell receptor beta chain was sequenced in a study of beta chain features in type 1 diabetes (dated by TCRdb to 2016 to 2018). Regarding the study in general: No differences in mean age, gender distribution, total cell number or subset yield were found between patients and healthy donors. A total of about 100 million sorted cells were examined across all samples, and RNA yield correlated strongly with the number of cells per subset. In the study, TCRB repertoires of sorted circulating CD4+ T cell subsets from recently diagnosed type 1 diabetes patients were compared with those of matched healthy donors. Regulatory and stem cell-like memory subsets were obtained from only 8 patients and about 8 healthy donors, while naive and central memory subsets were obtained from all 28 donors.

From each donor, a single peripheral blood sample of approximately 110 mL on average was drawn into heparinised tubes. A BD FACSAria II and a panel including CD45RO, CCR7, CD25, CD127, CD95 and CD27 were used to sort naive, central memory, regulatory and stem cell-like memory CD4+ T cells. Every sorted population had a purity above 95%. PBMCs were separated immediately by Lymphoprep density gradient centrifugation and were stained directly, without being cultured. Samples were stained and sorted in pairs, with one healthy donor and one patient per experiment, so that batch effects were minimized. V is pared back by 7 bases and J by 7 bases, with 8 bases lying between the germline termini. The germline V gene supplies CDR1 MGHDK and CDR2 SYGVNS. Its CDR3 holds 11 amino acids, cysteine through phenylalanine. The sequence is cut down to CDR3 DNA, 33 bases in frame from base 1. What the research found in general, with its limitations: PCR might favor shorter templates, but patient and control samples were amplified and corrected together, so any skew would affect both groups equally. Because cDNA was sequenced instead of genomic DNA, activated cells with high expression could be over-represented, although the groups did not differ in activation or CD3 levels. Type 1 diabetes patients showed a moderate but significant shortening of TCRB CDR3 length in all four CD4+ subsets. Fewer insertions and more nucleotide deletions at VDJ recombination sites were observed in patients with type 1 diabetes, implying thymic rearrangement abnormalities. Because small numbers of individuals were included in the HLA sub-analyses, any influence of HLA type on TCRB rearrangement was left unresolved. Naive, central memory and regulatory TCRB repertoires appeared more similar among patients than among healthy donors.

The entire amount of isolated RNA was reverse transcribed using the High Capacity cDNA Reverse Transcription Kit, so the sequenced TCRB transcripts were expressed ones. Deep immunoSEQ sequencing was performed on naive, central memory and regulatory T cell samples, with an average of about 3.6 million total reads per sample. Sorted cells were lysed in RLT buffer, and RNA was extracted using DNase-treated RNeasy Micro or Mini kits according to cell number. Each cell subset was processed on its own to prevent cross-contamination, while patient and healthy donor samples were processed together. Using the immunoSEQ multiplex PCR, TCRB sequences were amplified from cDNA into 87-bp fragments spanning the CDR3 region. Sequencing of the amplicons was performed on the Illumina HiSeq platform. The original pipeline was this. PCR bias was corrected computationally using synthetic template baselines, and reads within Hamming distance 2 were collapsed, with unmergeable singletons discarded. Reads were aligned to IMGT to assign V, D and J genes, CDR3 length, and insertions or deletions at six rearrangement sites. Within each subset, clonotype counts were normalized to sorted cell number, and only after that were true diversity and Gini coefficients computed with the tcR R package. The overlap coefficient, calculated on TCRB nucleotide sequences, was used to quantify repertoire sharing. Out-of-frame TCRB sequences from naive cells were analyzed as a proxy for the pre-selection repertoire. TCRdb re-hosts the immuneACCESS table, in-frame sequences only. Its copies lack some clones; in the studies checked, an unresolved V gene accounts for under half of them, and the cause for the rest is not known. V and J calls and clone size follow that table, whereas D and trimming were derived from the DNA. Recorded for this sample are about 700,000 clones; around an eighth of them occurred a single time. The biggest ten clones account for less than 0.025% of the sample.

As regards this clone: The antigen it binds to is not known. Within one base of it there is no much larger clone, and no base qualities were kept.

The sequenced material came from naive CD4+ T cells from blood. Sample cell subset or site, as interpreted from the label and publication: true naive CD4+ T cells. This receptor was obtained from a young man with type 1 diabetes. The chain is made from TRBV25-1 and TRBJ1-3, with the D gene too uncertain to name. The bases read TGTGCCAGCAAAAGGCTTAACACCATATATTTT. Translated, it reads CASKRLNTIYF.